The 30 T cell receptor beta chains in this list originate from one sample, sequenced in a study of response to subunit inactivated influenza vaccine. One entry per CDR3 protein results from TCRdb running MiXCR on the RT-PCR reads. This sample has hundreds of thousands of distinct CDR3 sequences; around 15% occur once, and the top ten carry approximately 7.6%. Sequenced here: PBMCs from blood, sampled 14 days before vaccination. These receptors were taken from a man aged 45-65 years who received an inactivated influenza vaccine.

The table lists this clonotype with a few counts. This rearrangement joins TRBV2 to TRBJ1-4; D unresolved. The CDR3 has 15 residues. CDR1 SNHLY and CDR2 FYNNEI come from the germline V gene. Trimming stripped 7 bases from V and 5 bases from J, with 17 bases between. The CDR3 loop reads CASKSLGFENEKLFF. Written as DNA, the CDR3 is TGTGCCAGCAAGTCGCTGGGGTTTGAGAATGAAAAACTGTTTTTT.

This clonotype showed up just a few times. This chain's CDR3 is CATSTPGHNYEQYF. CDR3 coding DNA: TGTGCCACCAGCACCCCGGGACACAACTACGAGCAGTACTTC. The chain has TRBV15 and TRBJ2-7; tentatively, D is TRBD1 (6 bases). The CDR3 totals 14 residues. The germline gives CDR1 LNHNV, CDR2 YYDKDF (reference sequence). Trimming removed 4 bases from V and 3 bases from J, with 13 bases in between.

The V and J genes are TRBV20-1 and TRBJ2-7; 10 bases are a match to TRBD1. Germline lookup yields CDR1 DFQATT and CDR2 SNEGSKA (reference sequence). The V gene end was trimmed by 6 bases and the J gene end by 3 bases; junction bases not matched to a gene: 8. This CDR3 has 14 residues. The CDR3 DNA reads TGCAGTGCCCCCCGGGACAGGGGATTCTACGAGCAGTACTTC. Its protein product is CSAPRDRGFYEQYF.

This clonotype was picked up a small number of times. This sequence joins TRBV7-8 and TRBJ2-2; perhaps TRBD2 as D (6 bases). The CDR3 extends over 14 amino acids. V was pared by 5 bases and J by 3 bases, with 10 bases between. Looked up from germline, CDR1 is SGHVS and CDR2 is FQNEAQ. The CDR3 coding sequence is TGTGCCAGCAGCCGTACTAGCTACACCGGGGAGCTGTTTTTT. Its protein product is CASSRTSYTGELFF. The whole variable domain, filled in from reference TRBV7-8 and TRBJ2-2, reads GAGVSQSPRYKVAKRGQDVALRCDPISGHVSLFWYQQALGQGPEFLTYFQNEAQLDKSGLPSDRFFAERPEGSVSTLKIQRTQQEDSAVYLCASSRTSYTGELFFGEGSRLTVL.

The CDR3 here is CASSPSAAGWEQYF. CDR3 nucleotides: TGTGCCAGCAGCCCTTCGGCGGCCGGCTGGGAGCAGTACTTC. The chain has TRBV9 and TRBJ2-7, with D unclear. The V end was cut by 4 bases, the J end by 7 bases, with 18 bases between. Germline V lookup: CDR1 SGDLS, CDR2 YYNGEE. CDR3 length: 14 residues.

This clonotype was found a few times. This rearrangement joins TRBV3-1 to TRBJ1-2; no clear D gene. V lost 4 bases to trimming and J lost 2 bases, with 5 bases between them. Germline V lookup: CDR1 LGHDT, CDR2 YNNKEL (reference sequence). This CDR3 is built from 12 residues. Here the CDR3 reads CASSRVNYGYTF. The CDR3 DNA reads TGTGCCAGCAGCCGAGTGAACTATGGCTACACCTTC.

This chain connects TRBV9 to TRBJ2-5; tentative D call: TRBD2 (5 bases). CDR3 length: 15 residues. V shed 4 bases and J shed 2 bases, with 15 bases lying between them. CDR1 is SGDLS, CDR2 YYNGEE, per germline. The CDR3 nucleotides read TGTGCCAGCAGCCCTGGGGTAGCGCAACAAGAGACCCAGTACTTC. Amino acids: CASSPGVAQQETQYF. Complete variable domain (other parts from reference TRBV9 and TRBJ2-5): DSGVTQTPKHLITATGQRVTLRCSPRSGDLSVYWYQQSLDQGLQFLIQYYNGEERAKGNILERFSAQQFPDLHSELNLSSLELGDSALYFCASSPGVAQQETQYFGPGTRLLVL.

This clonotype has more than one count but fewer than ten. This chain uses TRBV2 with TRBJ2-1; 7 nucleotides line up with TRBD2. J lost 12 bases, V lost 6 bases, and 14 bases had no gene match. Germline lookup yields CDR1 SNHLY and CDR2 FYNNEI. The CDR3 is 14 amino acids. Here the CDR3 DNA reads TGTGCCAGCAGAGCGGGACCCCCGTCTGGGTTGCAGTTCTTC. Translated, it gives CASRAGPPSGLQFF.

This clonotype was found many times. The J gene is TRBJ1-1, the V gene TRBV5-1, with a possible D match to TRBD1 (5 bases). The CDR3 totals 14 residues. Looked up from germline, CDR1 is SGHRS and CDR2 is YFSETQ. V lost 5 bases and J 3 bases, leaving 14 bases between the germline ends. The chain's CDR3 is CASRPGQGYTEAFF. CDR3 nucleotide sequence: TGCGCCAGCAGGCCCGGGCAGGGATACACTGAAGCTTTCTTT.

The chain couples TRBV11-2 to TRBJ2-2; D is possibly TRBD2 (5 bases). Germline CDR1 reads SGHAT; CDR2 reads FQNNGV. The V end was cut by 5 bases, the J end by 6 bases, with 13 bases between. This CDR3 spans 14 amino acids. The CDR3 loop is CASSPFSVAGELFF. Here the CDR3 DNA reads TGTGCCAGCAGCCCATTTAGCGTCGCCGGGGAGCTGTTTTTT.

This clonotype was seen repeatedly, ten times or more. The chain recombines TRBV7-2 with TRBJ2-1, with D unresolved. Trimming removed 8 bases at V and 6 bases at J, with 17 bases between. Germline loops: CDR1 SGHTA, CDR2 FQGNSA. The CDR3 totals 14 residues. The CDR3 region has the DNA TGTGCCAGCCGTTTATCTGGACCCTCCAATGAGCAGTTCTTC. This sequence encodes CASRLSGPSNEQFF. Filled out from reference TRBV7-2 and TRBJ2-1, the complete variable domain reads GAGVSQSPSNKVTEKGKDVELRCDPISGHTALYWYRQSLGQGLEFLIYFQGNSAPDKSGLPSDRFSAERTGGSVSTLTIQRTQQEDSAVYLCASRLSGPSNEQFFGPGTRLTVL.

This clonotype came up a few times. The chain carries TRBV30 and TRBJ2-2, with D perhaps being TRBD1 or TRBD2 (5 bases each). The germline CDR1 and CDR2 sequences are GTSNPN and SVGIG (reference sequence). The CDR3 consists of 13 residues. Trimming stripped 7 bases from V and 4 bases from J, with 13 bases between. Written as DNA, the CDR3 is TGTGCCTCGGACGGGGCCCCCACCGGGGAGCTGTTTTTT. The encoded protein is CASDGAPTGELFF.

This chain links TRBV20-1 with TRBJ2-7, with TRBD1 matching 7 bases. The J segment lost 5 bases and the V segment lost 6 bases, leaving 13 bases of the junction unmatched. The CDR3 runs 14 residues. Germline V lookup: CDR1 DFQATT, CDR2 SNEGSKA (reference sequence). The CDR3 loop reads CSAKETGIAHEQYF. CDR3 nucleotide sequence: TGCAGTGCGAAAGAGACAGGGATAGCCCACGAGCAGTACTTC.

There are a few counts of this clonotype. V gene TRBV6-5 combines with J gene TRBJ1-1; 7 positions agree with TRBD1. Germline V lookup: CDR1 MNHEY, CDR2 SVGAGI. After removal of 2 bases from V and 4 bases from J, the junction contained 10 bases not matched to a gene. The CDR3 loop spans 16 amino acids. This CDR3 reads CASSYIQPGQITEAFF. CDR3 coding DNA: TGTGCCAGCAGTTACATACAACCGGGACAGATCACTGAAGCTTTCTTT.

The chain recombines TRBV12-3 or TRBV12-4 with TRBJ1-5, with a tentative D call TRBD1 (5 bases). This CDR3 has 12 amino acids. V was clipped by 5 bases and J by 6 bases, with 8 bases between them. CDR3 DNA: TGTGCCAGCAGTCAGGGTCCTCAGCCCCAGCATTTT. Translating gives CASSQGPQPQHF.

This clonotype was observed many times. The rearrangement links TRBV24-1 to TRBJ2-5; TRBD1 aligns across 7 bases. Trimming cost V 4 bases and J 1 base; bases outside gene matches: 5. The CDR3 loop spans 15 amino acids. Germline values: CDR1 KGHDR, CDR2 SFDVKD. CDR3 amino acids: CATSEITGAQETQYF. CDR3 bases: TGTGCCACCAGTGAGATCACAGGGGCCCAAGAGACCCAGTACTTC.

In this sample, this clonotype turned up a few times. V is TRBV2 and J is TRBJ2-7; weak D call: TRBD2 (6 bases). Germline CDR1 is SNHLY and CDR2 is FYNNEI. Trimming took off 11 bases at V and 3 bases at J, with 14 bases between the two ends. This CDR3 is built from 12 residues. CDR3 loop: CAGGTDGYEQYF. CDR3 nucleotides: TGTGCCGGAGGGACGGATGGCTACGAGCAGTACTTC. Supplemented by reference TRBV2 and TRBJ2-7, the full variable domain reads EPEVTQTPSHQVTQMGQEVILRCVPISNHLYFYWYRQILGQKVEFLVSFYNNEISEKSEIFDDQFSVERPDGSNFTLKIRSTKLEDSAMYFCAGGTDGYEQYFGPGTRLTVT.

The CDR3 DNA sequence: TGTGCCAGCAGCGCAGGACAGGGAGGGACTGGAAACACCATATATTTT. Translated, it gives CASSAGQGGTGNTIYF. The gene calls are TRBV9 and TRBJ1-3, with TRBD1 identical over 8 bases. The CDR3 length is 16 residues. V shed 3 bases, J shed 2 bases, and the junction held 7 bases outside the gene matches. Germline V CDR1 and CDR2: SGDLS, YYNGEE.

This clonotype has ten or more counts. With a much larger clone just one base away, this may be a read error. V and J are TRBV29-1 and TRBJ2-1; 8 bases fit TRBD1. The CDR3 length is 13 residues. Per germline, CDR1 SQVTM and CDR2 ANQGSEA. CDR3 in amino acids: CCVVTGAYNEQFF. CDR3 in DNA: TGCTGCGTAGTGACAGGGGCCTACAATGAGCAGTTCTTC.

The chain links TRBV14 to TRBJ1-6; 7 nucleotides align to TRBD1. The CDR3 consists of 15 residues. Trimming at V came to 0 bases and at J to 11 bases, leaving 7 bases not matched to a gene. CDR1 is SGHDN and CDR2 is FVKESK in the germline V gene. The CDR3 DNA reads as TGTGCCAGCAGCCAAGAATACAGGGGCATGACACCCCTCCACTTT. This translates into CASSQEYRGMTPLHF.

This clonotype has more than one count but fewer than ten. The chain employs TRBV4-3 and TRBJ2-3; D may be TRBD1 or TRBD2 (5 bases each). CDR3 length equals 15 residues. CDR1 and CDR2 (germline): LGHNA, YSLEER. V was pared by 5 bases and J by 0 bases, with 12 bases between. The CDR3: CASSYRGESTDTQYF. The CDR3 nucleotides read TGCGCCAGCAGCTACAGAGGGGAAAGCACAGATACGCAGTATTTT.

This clonotype was observed many times. V gene TRBV6-2 or TRBV6-3 combines with J gene TRBJ1-4; D is uncertain. The CDR3 covers 14 residues. V lost 5 bases to trimming and J lost 6 bases, with 13 bases between them. Germline CDR1 MNHEY, CDR2 SVGEGT. The CDR3 region has the DNA TGTGCCAGCAGTGCGGTGCTACGGGATGAAAAACTGTTTTTT. Protein sequence: CASSAVLRDEKLFF.

This chain links TRBV20-1 with TRBJ2-5; D may correspond to TRBD1 or TRBD2 (6 bases each). The CDR3 covers 14 residues. CDR1 DFQATT and CDR2 SNEGSKA come from the germline V gene (reference sequence). In nucleotides, the CDR3 is TGCAGAGCGCAAATGGGGGGCCGGCTGGAGACCCAGTACTTC. The encoded protein is CRAQMGGRLETQYF.

This clonotype was observed a few times. The V gene is TRBV24-1, the J gene TRBJ2-7; 7 nucleotides agree with TRBD1. The CDR3 is made up of 15 amino acids. Germline loops: CDR1 KGHDR, CDR2 SFDVKD. The V segment lost 3 bases and the J segment 1 base; nucleotides outside the gene matches: 5. The CDR3 region is CATSDTGAASYEQYF. CDR3 nucleotide sequence: TGTGCCACCAGTGATACAGGGGCGGCTTCCTACGAGCAGTACTTC.

This clonotype was observed a handful of times. The V and J genes are TRBV7-8 and TRBJ2-1; a possible D gene is TRBD2 (5 bases). Germline V lookup: CDR1 SGHVS, CDR2 FQNEAQ. V shed 1 base and J shed 4 bases, with 11 bases lying between them. The CDR3 consists of 15 residues. In DNA, the CDR3 is TGTGCCAGCAGCTTAGGTGCTCCGGGGTACAATGAGCAGTTCTTC. Encoded protein: CASSLGAPGYNEQFF. Based on the CDR3 plus reference TRBV7-8 and TRBJ2-1, the full variable domain is GAGVSQSPRYKVAKRGQDVALRCDPISGHVSLFWYQQALGQGPEFLTYFQNEAQLDKSGLPSDRFFAERPEGSVSTLKIQRTQQEDSAVYLCASSLGAPGYNEQFFGPGTRLTVL.

The chain is built from TRBV11-3 and TRBJ2-7, with D unresolved. V was trimmed by 3 bases and J by 2 bases, leaving 8 bases between them. Germline V gene sequence: CDR1 SGHNT, CDR2 YENEEA. CDR3 length: 13 amino acids. The CDR3 sequence: CASSFRPTYEQYF. For the CDR3, the DNA is TGTGCCAGCAGCTTTAGGCCCACCTACGAGCAGTACTTC.

The chain couples TRBV20-1 to TRBJ2-7; D is possibly TRBD2 (6 bases). With 4 bases removed from V and 0 bases from J, the gap between germline ends came to 10 bases. The CDR3 covers 13 residues. Germline CDR1 and CDR2: DFQATT and SNEGSKA (reference sequence). In nucleotides, the CDR3 is TGCAGTGCTATTTACGGGAGCTCCTACGAGCAGTACTTC. Its protein is CSAIYGSSYEQYF.

The rearrangement links TRBV12-3 or TRBV12-4 to TRBJ1-5, with D tentatively TRBD1 (5 bases). V shed 3 bases and J shed 6 bases, with 9 bases lying between them. This CDR3 has 13 amino acids. Written as DNA, the CDR3 is TGTGCCAGCAGTTTCCTGGGGGTTCAGCCCCAGCATTTT. It specifies CASSFLGVQPQHF.

The J gene is TRBJ2-2, the V gene TRBV18; D ambiguous. The CDR3 is made up of 16 amino acids. V lost 2 bases to trimming and J lost 2 bases, with 12 bases between them. Per the germline V gene, CDR1 is KGHSH and CDR2 is LQKENI. The CDR3 region has the DNA TGTGCCAGCTCACCAGGAGTACAGCAAAACACCGGGGAGCTGTTTTTT. Protein: CASSPGVQQNTGELFF. Based on the CDR3 plus reference TRBV18 and TRBJ2-2, the full variable domain is NAGVMQNPRHLVRRRGQEARLRCSPMKGHSHVYWYRQLPEEGLKFMVYLQKENIIDESGMPKERFSAEFPKEGPSILRIQQVVRGDSAAYFCASSPGVQQNTGELFFGEGSRLTVL.

A few counts support this clonotype. The chain combines TRBV7-9 with TRBJ2-7; TRBD2 might be the D (5 bases). V was clipped by 5 bases and J by 2 bases, with 16 bases between them. The CDR3 spans 15 residues. From germline, CDR1 is SEHNR and CDR2 FQNEAQ (reference sequence). The CDR3 here is CASSPSDGETYEQYF. The CDR3 nucleotides are TGTGCCAGCAGCCCGTCCGACGGGGAAACCTACGAGCAGTACTTC.